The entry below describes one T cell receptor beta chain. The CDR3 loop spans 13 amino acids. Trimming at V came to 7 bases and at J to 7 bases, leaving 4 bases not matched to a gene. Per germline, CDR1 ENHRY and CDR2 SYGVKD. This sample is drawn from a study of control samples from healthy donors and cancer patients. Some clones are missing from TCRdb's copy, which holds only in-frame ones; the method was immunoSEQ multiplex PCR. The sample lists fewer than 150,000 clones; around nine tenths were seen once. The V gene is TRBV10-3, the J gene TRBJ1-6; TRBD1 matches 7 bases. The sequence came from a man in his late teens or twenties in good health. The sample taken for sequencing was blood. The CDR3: CAIKGTVNSPLHF. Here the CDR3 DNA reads TGTGCCATCAAAGGGACAGTCAATTCACCCCTCCACTTT.